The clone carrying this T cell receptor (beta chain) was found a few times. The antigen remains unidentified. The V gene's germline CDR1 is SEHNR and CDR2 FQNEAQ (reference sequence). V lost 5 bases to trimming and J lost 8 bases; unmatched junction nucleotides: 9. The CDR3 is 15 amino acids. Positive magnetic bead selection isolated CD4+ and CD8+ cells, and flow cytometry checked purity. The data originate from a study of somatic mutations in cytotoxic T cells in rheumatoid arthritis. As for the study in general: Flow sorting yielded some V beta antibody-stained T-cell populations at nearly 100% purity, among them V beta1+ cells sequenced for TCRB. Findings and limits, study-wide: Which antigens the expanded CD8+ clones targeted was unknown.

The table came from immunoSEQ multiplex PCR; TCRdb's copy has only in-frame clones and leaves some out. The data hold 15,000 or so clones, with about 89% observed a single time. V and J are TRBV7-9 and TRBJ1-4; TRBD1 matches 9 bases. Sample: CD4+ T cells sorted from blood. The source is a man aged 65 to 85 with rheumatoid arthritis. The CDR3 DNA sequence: TGTGCCAGCAGCGGGGGACAGGGAGTAAGAGAAAAACTGTTTTTT. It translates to CASSGGQGVREKLFF.